Given below is one TCR beta chain in context. In this sample, this clone turned up a few times. Its cognate antigen has yet to be identified. Nothing much larger sits one base from this clone, and base qualities are not available. The sample originates from a study of beta chain features in type 1 diabetes (dated by TCRdb to the late 2010s). About the investigation overall: No differences in mean age, gender distribution, total cell number or subset yield were found between patients and healthy donors. A total of roughly 100,000,000 sorted cells were examined across all samples, and the number of cells per subset was strongly correlated with RNA yield. The study compared the TCRB repertoires of sorted circulating CD4+ T cell subsets in recently diagnosed type 1 diabetes patients with those in matched healthy donors. Naive and central memory subsets were obtained from all 30 or so donors, but regulatory and stem cell-like memory subsets were isolated from only 8 patients and roughly eight healthy donors. Results the study describes overall, beyond this receptor: HLA sub-analyses involved small numbers of individuals, so any influence of HLA type on TCRB rearrangement remained unresolved. At VDJ recombination sites, patients with type 1 diabetes made fewer insertions and deleted more nucleotides, a pattern implying thymic rearrangement abnormalities. Shorter templates might be favored by PCR, yet because patient and control samples were amplified and corrected together, any such skew would affect both groups equally. Naive, central memory and regulatory TCRB repertoires appeared to be more alike among patients than among healthy donors. Type 1 diabetes patients showed a moderate but significant shortening of TCRB CDR3 length in all four CD4+ subsets. Because cDNA was sequenced instead of genomic DNA, highly expressing activated cells could be over-represented, though the groups showed no difference in activation or CD3 levels.

From each donor, a single peripheral blood sample of approximately 0.11 L on average was drawn into heparinised tubes. A BD FACSAria II was used to sort naive, central memory, regulatory and stem cell-like memory CD4+ T cells with a panel that included CD45RO, CCR7, CD25, CD127, CD95 and CD27. A purity above 98% was achieved for all sorted populations. Right away, PBMCs were isolated by Lymphoprep density gradient centrifugation and were stained directly, with no culture step. So that batch effects would be minimized, each experiment stained and sorted samples in pairs, pairing one healthy donor with one patient. The entire isolated RNA was reverse transcribed using the High Capacity cDNA Reverse Transcription Kit, and thus expressed TCRB transcripts were sequenced. Deep immunoSEQ sequencing was applied to naive, central memory and regulatory T cell samples, giving an average of about 3.6 million total reads per sample. Sorted cells were lysed in RLT buffer and RNA was extracted with DNase-treated RNeasy Micro or Mini kits, depending on cell number. To prevent cross-contamination, each cell subset was processed individually, whereas patient and healthy donor samples were processed jointly. The immunoSEQ multiplex PCR was used to amplify TCRB sequences from cDNA, generating 87-bp fragments that spanned the CDR3 region. Sequencing of the amplicons was done on the Illumina HiSeq platform. The original methods were these. Synthetic template baselines were used to correct PCR bias computationally, reads within Hamming distance 2 were collapsed, and singletons that could not be merged were discarded. Reads were aligned against IMGT so that V, D and J genes, CDR3 length and insertions or deletions at six rearrangement sites could be assigned. Within each subset, clonotype counts were normalized to sorted cell number, after which true diversity and Gini coefficients were computed with the tcR R package. Repertoire sharing was quantified using the overlap coefficient calculated on TCRB nucleotide sequences. Drawn from immuneACCESS, this table holds only the in-frame rearrangements with V and J called that TCRdb kept. Clones are partly lost; checked studies trace under half to an unresolved V gene and leave the rest unexplained. From that table come the V and J calls and clone size; the DNA was used to work out D and trimming. The sample records roughly 300,000 clones, 6.5% to 10% of which are singletons. Of the sample, around 0.44% falls within the top ten clones.

V is pared back by 6 bases and J by 2 bases, with 11 bases lying between the germline termini. The germline V gene (reference sequence) gives CDR1 as MNHNY and CDR2 as SVGAGI. Its CDR3 holds 14 amino acids, cysteine through phenylalanine. This entry keeps only the CDR3 DNA: 42 bases, framed from base 1. The chain is made from TRBV6-6 and TRBJ1-5; a confident D gene designation cannot be given. The receptor was isolated from a woman in her late teens or twenties in good health. Sample: central memory CD4+ T cells from blood. Here is the DNA: TGTGCCAGCAGATGGGAGTCGGGCAATCAGCCCCAGCATTTT. Protein translation: CASRWESGNQPQHF.